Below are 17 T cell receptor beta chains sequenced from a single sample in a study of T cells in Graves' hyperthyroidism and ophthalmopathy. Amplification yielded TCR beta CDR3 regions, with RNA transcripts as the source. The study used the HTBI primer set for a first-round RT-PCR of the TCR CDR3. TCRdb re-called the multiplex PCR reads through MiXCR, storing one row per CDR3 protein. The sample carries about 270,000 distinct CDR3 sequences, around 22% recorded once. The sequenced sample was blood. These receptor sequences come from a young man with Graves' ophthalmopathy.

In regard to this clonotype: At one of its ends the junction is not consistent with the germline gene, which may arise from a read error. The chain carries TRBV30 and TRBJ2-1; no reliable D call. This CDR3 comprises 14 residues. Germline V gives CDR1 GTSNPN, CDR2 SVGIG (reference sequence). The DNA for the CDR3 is TGTGCCTGGAGTGTTATTGGCTCCCACAATGAGCAGTTCTTC. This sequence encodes CAWSVIGSHNEQFF.

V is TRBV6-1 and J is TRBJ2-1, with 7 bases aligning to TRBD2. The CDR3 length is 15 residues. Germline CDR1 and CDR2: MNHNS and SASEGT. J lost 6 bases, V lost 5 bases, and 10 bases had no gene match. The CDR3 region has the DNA TGTGCCAGCAGTACCCGGGAGGACATAAGCAATGAGCAGTTCTTC. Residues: CASSTREDISNEQFF.

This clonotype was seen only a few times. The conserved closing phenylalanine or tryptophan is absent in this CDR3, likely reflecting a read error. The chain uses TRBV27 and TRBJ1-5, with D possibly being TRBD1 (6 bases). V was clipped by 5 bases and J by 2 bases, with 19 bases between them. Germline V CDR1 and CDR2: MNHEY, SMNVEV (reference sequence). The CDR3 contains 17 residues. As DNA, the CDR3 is TGTGCCAGCAGTAGTAATCAGGGGATTGTAGGCAATCAGCCCCAGCATCTT. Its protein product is CASSSNQGIVGNQPQHL.

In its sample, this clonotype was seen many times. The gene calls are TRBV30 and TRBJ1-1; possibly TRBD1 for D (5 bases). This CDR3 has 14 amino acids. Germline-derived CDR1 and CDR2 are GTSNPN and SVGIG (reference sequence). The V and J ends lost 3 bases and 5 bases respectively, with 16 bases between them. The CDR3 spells CAWSRSGHGTEAFF. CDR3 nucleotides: TGTGCCTGGAGCAGATCAGGACACGGAACTGAAGCTTTCTTT. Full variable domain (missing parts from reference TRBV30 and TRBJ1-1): SQTIHQWPATLVQPVGSPLSLECTVEGTSNPNLYWYRQAAGRGLQLLFYSVGIGQISSEVPQNLSASRPQDRQFILSSKKLLLSDSGFYLCAWSRSGHGTEAFFGQGTRLTVV.

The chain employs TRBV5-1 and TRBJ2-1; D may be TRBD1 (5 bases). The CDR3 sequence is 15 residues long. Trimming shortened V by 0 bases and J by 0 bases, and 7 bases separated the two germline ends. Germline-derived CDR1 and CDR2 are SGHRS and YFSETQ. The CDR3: CASSLEGNSYNEQFF. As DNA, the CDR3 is TGCGCCAGCAGCTTGGAGGGGAACTCCTACAATGAGCAGTTCTTC.

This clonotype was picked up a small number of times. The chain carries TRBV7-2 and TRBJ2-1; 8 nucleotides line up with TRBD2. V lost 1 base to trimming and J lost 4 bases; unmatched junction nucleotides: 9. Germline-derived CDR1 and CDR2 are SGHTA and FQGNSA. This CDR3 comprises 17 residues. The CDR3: CASSLGVAGGRYNEQFF. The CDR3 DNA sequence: TGTGCCAGCAGCTTAGGGGTTGCGGGAGGAAGGTACAATGAGCAGTTCTTC.

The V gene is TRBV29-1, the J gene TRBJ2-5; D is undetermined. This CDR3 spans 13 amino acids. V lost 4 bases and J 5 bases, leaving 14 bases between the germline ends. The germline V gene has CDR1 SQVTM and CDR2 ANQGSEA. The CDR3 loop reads CSVGQSKRETQYF. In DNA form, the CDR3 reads TGCAGCGTTGGTCAGTCTAAGAGGGAGACCCAGTACTTC.

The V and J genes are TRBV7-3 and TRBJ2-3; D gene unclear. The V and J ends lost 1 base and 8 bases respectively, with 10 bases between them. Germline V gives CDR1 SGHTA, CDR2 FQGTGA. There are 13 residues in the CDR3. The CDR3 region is CASSLIKETTQYF. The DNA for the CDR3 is TGTGCCAGCAGCTTAATAAAGGAGACTACGCAGTATTTT.

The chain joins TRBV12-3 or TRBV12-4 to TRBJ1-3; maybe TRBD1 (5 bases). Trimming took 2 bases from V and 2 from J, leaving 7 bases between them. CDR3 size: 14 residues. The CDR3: CASSLSGAGNTIYF. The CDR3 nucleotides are TGTGCCAGCAGTTTATCGGGGGCTGGAAACACCATATATTTT.

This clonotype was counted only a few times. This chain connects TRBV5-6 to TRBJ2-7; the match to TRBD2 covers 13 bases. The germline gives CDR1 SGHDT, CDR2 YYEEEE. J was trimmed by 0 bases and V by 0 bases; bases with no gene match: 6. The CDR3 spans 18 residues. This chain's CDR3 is CASSLAGTSGTLSYEQYF. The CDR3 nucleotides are TGTGCCAGCAGCTTGGCCGGGACTAGCGGGACCCTCTCCTACGAGCAGTACTTC.

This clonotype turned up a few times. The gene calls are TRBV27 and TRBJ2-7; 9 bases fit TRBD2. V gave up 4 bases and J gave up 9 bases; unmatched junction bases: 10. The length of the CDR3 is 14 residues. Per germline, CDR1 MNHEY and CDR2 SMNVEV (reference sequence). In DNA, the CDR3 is TGTGCCAGCAGTTCGGGACTAGCAAAGGGTTGGCAGTACTTC. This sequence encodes CASSSGLAKGWQYF.

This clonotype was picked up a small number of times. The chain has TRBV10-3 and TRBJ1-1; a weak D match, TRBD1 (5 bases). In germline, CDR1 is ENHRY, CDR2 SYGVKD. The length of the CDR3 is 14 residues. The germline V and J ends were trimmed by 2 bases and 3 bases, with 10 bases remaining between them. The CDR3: CAISERGRDTEAFF. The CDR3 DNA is TGTGCCATCAGTGAGCGCGGCAGGGACACTGAAGCTTTCTTT.

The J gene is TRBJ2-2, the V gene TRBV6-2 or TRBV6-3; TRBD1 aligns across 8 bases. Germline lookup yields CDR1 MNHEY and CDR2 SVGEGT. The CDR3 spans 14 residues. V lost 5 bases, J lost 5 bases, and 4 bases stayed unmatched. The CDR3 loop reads CASSEWDRTGELFF. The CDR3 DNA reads TGTGCCAGCAGTGAGTGGGACAGGACCGGGGAGCTGTTTTTT.

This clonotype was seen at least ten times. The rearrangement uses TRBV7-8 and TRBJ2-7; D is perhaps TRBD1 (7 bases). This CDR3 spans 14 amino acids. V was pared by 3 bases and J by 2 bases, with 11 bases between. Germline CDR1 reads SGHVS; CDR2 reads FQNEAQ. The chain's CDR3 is CASSLQGGPYEQYF. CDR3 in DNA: TGTGCCAGCAGCTTGCAGGGGGGCCCCTACGAGCAGTACTTC.

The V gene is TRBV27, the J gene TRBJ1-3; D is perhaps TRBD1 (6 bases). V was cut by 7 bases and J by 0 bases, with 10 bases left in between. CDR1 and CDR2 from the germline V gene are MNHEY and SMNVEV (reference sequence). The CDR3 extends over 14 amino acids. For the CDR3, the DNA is TGTGCCAGCAAAACAGGGAGCTCTGGAAACACCATATATTTT. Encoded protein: CASKTGSSGNTIYF.

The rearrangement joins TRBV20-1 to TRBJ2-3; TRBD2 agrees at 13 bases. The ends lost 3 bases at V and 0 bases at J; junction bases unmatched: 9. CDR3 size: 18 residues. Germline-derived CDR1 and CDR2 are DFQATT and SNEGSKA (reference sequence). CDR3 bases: TGCAGTGCTAGGGGATTCGGGACTAGCGGGATTAGCACAGATACGCAGTATTTT. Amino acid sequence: CSARGFGTSGISTDTQYF.

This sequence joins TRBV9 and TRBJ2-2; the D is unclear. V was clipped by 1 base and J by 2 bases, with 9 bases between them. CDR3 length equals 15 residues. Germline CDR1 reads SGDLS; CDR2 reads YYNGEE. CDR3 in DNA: TGTGCCAGCAGCGTATCATCTCTTAACACCGGGGAGCTGTTTTTT. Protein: CASSVSSLNTGELFF. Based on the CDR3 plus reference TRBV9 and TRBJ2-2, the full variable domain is DSGVTQTPKHLITATGQRVTLRCSPRSGDLSVYWYQQSLDQGLQFLIQYYNGEERAKGNILERFSAQQFPDLHSELNLSSLELGDSALYFCASSVSSLNTGELFFGEGSRLTVL.